The sequence of this TCR beta chain was determined in a study of healthy donors' naive CD4 and CD8 T cells. Across the study: All functional IMGT TCR alpha variants were covered by new primers.

Study results and limitations: Alpha and beta chains were sequenced in bulk without pairing. Roughly 13% of CD4/CD8 propensity variance appeared explained by V, J and CDR3 charge.

The CDR3 extends over 15 amino acids. The germline V gene has CDR1 MNHEY and CDR2 SMNVEV (reference sequence). With 8 bases removed from V and 0 bases from J, the gap between germline ends came to 14 bases. Sorting defined naive CD4+ as CD4+CD8-CD45RO-CD45RA+ and naive CD8+ as CD8+CD4-CD45RA+CD27bright. TCR libraries were built from roughly 0.5 ug of total RNA by linear amplification. TCRdb reprocessed the reads with MiXCR, giving one entry per CDR3 protein. The data hold approximately 180,000 distinct CDR3 sequences, with 65% to 75% observed a single time. Of note for this clonotype: Its antigen is not known.

The clonotype originates from a pool of human donors in good health; the sample pools cells from several healthy donors. The chain carries TRBV27 and TRBJ2-1, with a weak D call TRBD2 (6 bases). Source material: naive CD4+ and CD8+ T cells sorted from blood, pooled from several donors. For the CDR3, the DNA is TGTGCCAGCGGCCTCGGAGGGAACTCCTACAATGAGCAGTTCTTC. It codes for CASGLGGNSYNEQFF.